This T cell receptor beta chain was recovered during a study of blood T cell repertoires in COVID-19. For the study at large: Material from acute and convalescent COVID-19 was sourced from the United States, Italy and Spain.

In the authors' workflow: Cell counts per sample came from amplifying reference gene primers. The assay was immunoSEQ multiplex PCR, and TCRdb's table has in-frame clones only and misses some. Clone size and V and J calls were adopted from that table, with D and trimming inferred from the DNA. The table has about 100,000 clones, 91% seen once. This CDR3 spans 14 amino acids. V shed 7 bases and J shed 0 bases, with 10 bases lying between them. CDR1 is SNHLY and CDR2 is FYNNEI in the germline V gene. The V gene is TRBV2, the J gene TRBJ1-5; no reliable D call. The receptor's source is a man aged 50-60 years with acute or convalescent COVID-19. The sequencing input was peripheral blood. The CDR3 DNA reads TGTGCCAGCAATAGTATTTATAGCAATCAGCCCCAGCATTTT. Protein product: CASNSIYSNQPQHF.